This TCR beta chain is drawn from a study of blood T cell repertoires in COVID-19. Study-level information: Samples of COVID-19 (acute and convalescent) were obtained from the United States, Italy and Spain. The cDNA or gDNA used as material had been derived from T cells, B-cell-depleted T cells, or PBMCs.

A single count supports this clone. Participants spanned ages about 18 to 100 years and resided in around 25 US areas. In the original workflow: Reference gene primer amplification gave nucleated cell count estimates. Data came from immunoSEQ multiplex PCR; TCRdb stores just in-frame clones and leaves some out. That table furnishes V, J and clone size, whereas the DNA furnished D and trimming. The sample has 150,000 to 200,000 clones; approximately 80% are singletons. The V and J ends lost 5 bases and 4 bases, in that order; junction bases with no gene match: 10. Germline lookup yields CDR1 MDHEN and CDR2 SYDVKM. The CDR3 spans 15 residues.

This clonotype originated in a man aged 45 to 65 who had recovered from COVID-19. The sequenced sample consisted of PBMCs or T cells enriched from blood (not recorded which). The chain combines TRBV28 with TRBJ2-7; 8 bases line up with TRBD2. The CDR3 bases are TGTGCCAGCAGTCCTCCGGGACTAGACAAGTACGAGCAGTACTTC. It is translated as CASSPPGLDKYEQYF.